This T cell receptor (beta chain) was recovered during a study of PD-1 blockade in classical Hodgkin lymphoma. Notes on the study in general: Patients who responded completely had about the same baseline diversity as newly diagnosed patients. TCR diversity in CD4+, not CD8+, cells rose significantly by C4D1. Reported baseline diversity: healthy donors highest, relapsed/refractory patients lowest.

Every single patient, without exception, relapsed after autologous stem cell transplantation, and brentuximab vedotin exposure varied. Clones were sequenced by immunoSEQ multiplex PCR, and TCRdb holds only the in-frame ones, with some missing. Found here are under 40,000 clones, roughly four fifths of them singletons; the top ten hold approximately 35%. In germline, CDR1 is LNHDA, CDR2 SQIVND (reference sequence). This CDR3 is built from 14 residues. V was clipped by 6 bases and J by 5 bases; unmatched bases: 6. With regard to this clone: The antigen is not known.

This specimen consisted of peripheral blood mononuclear cells (PBMCs), obtained at baseline. The rearrangement joins TRBV19 to TRBJ2-2; 7 bases are shared with TRBD1. The receptor was isolated from a human donor with classical Hodgkin lymphoma. The DNA of the CDR3 is TGTGCCAGTAGGACAGGGCTTGTTACCGGGGAGCTGTTTTTT. Encoded protein: CASRTGLVTGELFF. Combining the CDR3 with reference TRBV19 and TRBJ2-2 gives the whole variable domain DGGITQSPKYLFRKEGQNVTLSCEQNLNHDAMYWYRQDPGQGLRLIYYSQIVNDFQKGDIAEGYSVSREKKESFPLTVTSAQKNPTAFYLCASRTGLVTGELFFGEGSRLTVL.